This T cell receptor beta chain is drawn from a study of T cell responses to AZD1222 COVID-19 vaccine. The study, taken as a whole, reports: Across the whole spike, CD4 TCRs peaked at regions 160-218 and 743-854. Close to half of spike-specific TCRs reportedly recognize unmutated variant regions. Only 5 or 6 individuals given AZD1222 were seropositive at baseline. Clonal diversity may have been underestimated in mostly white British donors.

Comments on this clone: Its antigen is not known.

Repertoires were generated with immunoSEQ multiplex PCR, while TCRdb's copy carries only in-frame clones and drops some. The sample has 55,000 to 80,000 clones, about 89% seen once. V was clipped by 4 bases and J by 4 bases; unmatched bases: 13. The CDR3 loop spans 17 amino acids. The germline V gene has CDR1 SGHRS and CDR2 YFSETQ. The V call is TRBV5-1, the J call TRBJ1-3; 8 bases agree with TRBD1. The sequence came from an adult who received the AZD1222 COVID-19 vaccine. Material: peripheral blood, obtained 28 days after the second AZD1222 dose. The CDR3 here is CASSRDTTGAGGNTIYF. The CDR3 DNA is TGCGCCAGCAGCCGGGACACGACAGGGGCGGGAGGAAACACCATATATTTT.